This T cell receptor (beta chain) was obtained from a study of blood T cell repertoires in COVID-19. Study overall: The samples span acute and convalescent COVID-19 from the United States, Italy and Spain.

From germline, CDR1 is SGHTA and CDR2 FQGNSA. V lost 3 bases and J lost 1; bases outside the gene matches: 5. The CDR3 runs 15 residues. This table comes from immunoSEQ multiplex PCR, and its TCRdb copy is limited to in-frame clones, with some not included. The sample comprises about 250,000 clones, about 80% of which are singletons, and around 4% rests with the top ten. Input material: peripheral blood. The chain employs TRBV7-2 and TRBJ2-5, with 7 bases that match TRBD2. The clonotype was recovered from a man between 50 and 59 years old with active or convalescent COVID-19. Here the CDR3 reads CASSFGGTIQETQYF. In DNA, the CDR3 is TGTGCCAGCAGCTTCGGTGGGACTATCCAAGAGACCCAGTACTTC.